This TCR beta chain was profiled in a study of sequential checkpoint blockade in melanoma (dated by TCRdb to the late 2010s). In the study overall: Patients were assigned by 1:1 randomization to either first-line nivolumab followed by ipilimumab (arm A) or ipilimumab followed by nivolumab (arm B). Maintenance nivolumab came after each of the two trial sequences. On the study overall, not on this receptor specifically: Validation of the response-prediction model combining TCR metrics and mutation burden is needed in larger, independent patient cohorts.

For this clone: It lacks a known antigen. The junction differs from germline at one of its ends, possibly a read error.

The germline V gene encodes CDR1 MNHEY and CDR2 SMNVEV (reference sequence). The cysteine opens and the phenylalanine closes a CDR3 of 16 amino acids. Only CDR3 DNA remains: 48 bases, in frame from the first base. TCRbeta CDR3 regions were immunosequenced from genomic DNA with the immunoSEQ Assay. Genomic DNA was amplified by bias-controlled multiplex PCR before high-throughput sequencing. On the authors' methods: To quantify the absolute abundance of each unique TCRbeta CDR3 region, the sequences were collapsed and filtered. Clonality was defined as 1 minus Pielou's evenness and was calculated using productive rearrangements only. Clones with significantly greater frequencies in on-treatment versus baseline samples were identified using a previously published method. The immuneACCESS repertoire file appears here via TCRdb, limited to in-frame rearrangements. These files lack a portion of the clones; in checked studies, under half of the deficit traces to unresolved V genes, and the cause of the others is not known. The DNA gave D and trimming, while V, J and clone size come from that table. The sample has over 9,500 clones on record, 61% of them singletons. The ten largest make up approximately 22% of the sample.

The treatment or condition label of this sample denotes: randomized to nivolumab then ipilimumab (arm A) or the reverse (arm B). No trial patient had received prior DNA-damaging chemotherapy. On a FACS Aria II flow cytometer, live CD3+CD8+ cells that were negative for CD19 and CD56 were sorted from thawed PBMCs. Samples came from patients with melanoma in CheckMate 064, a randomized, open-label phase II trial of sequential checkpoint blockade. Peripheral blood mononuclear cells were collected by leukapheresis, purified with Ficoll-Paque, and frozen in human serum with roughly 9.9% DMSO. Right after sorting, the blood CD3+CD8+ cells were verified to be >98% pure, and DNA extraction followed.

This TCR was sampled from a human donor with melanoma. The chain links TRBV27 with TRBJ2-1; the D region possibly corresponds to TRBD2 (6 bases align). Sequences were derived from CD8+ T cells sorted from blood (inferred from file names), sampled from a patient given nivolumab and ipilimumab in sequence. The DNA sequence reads TGTGCCAGCAGTTTACGGGTGGGAGCGGGTTACACTGAGCAGTTCTTC. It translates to CASSLRVGAGYTEQFF.